The clone carrying this T cell receptor (beta chain) qualifies as medium-sized. Its antigen is not identified. The ends lost 3 bases at V and 5 bases at J; junction bases unmatched: 5. The CDR3 sequence is 15 residues long. Germline V gene sequence: CDR1 MRHNA, CDR2 SNTAGT. TCRdb called the RACE reads again in MiXCR, with one record for every CDR3 protein. The sample records about 46,000 distinct CDR3 sequences, around 4.1% being singletons. Time point described: healthy volunteer bleed at 2 weeks. Unfractionated whole blood was the source from which total RNA was extracted. This specimen comes from a study of human T cells and chemical hapten exposure. Whole-study results and caveats: With DPC sensitization, TCRs exceeding 1 in 1000 frequency showed no change.

The sequenced sample was whole blood. V usage is TRBV6-4 and J usage is TRBJ2-2, with TRBD1 identical over 8 bases. The TCR was taken from a female donor in good health. Some clones in this sample may be carry-over from other donors' samples. CDR3 in amino acids: CASSEGQGETGELFF. The CDR3 DNA follows: TGTGCCAGCAGTGAAGGACAGGGAGAGACCGGGGAGCTGTTTTTT.